The source of this T cell receptor beta chain is a study of blood T cells in healthy people across ages. This CDR3 region has 14 residues. V shed 4 bases and J 11 bases; nucleotides not matched to a gene: 13. CDR1 is DFQATT, CDR2 SNEGSKA, per germline (reference sequence). A second PCR, run for roughly 7 to 12 cycles, used a sample-barcoded 5' primer plus a J-beta primer mix. TCRdb independently ran MiXCR on the 5' RACE reads; one entry per CDR3 protein. The data contain just under 900,000 distinct CDR3 sequences, less than 35% of them seen just once; the ten biggest clones take up 17%. This clonotype was counted only a few times.

This chain links TRBV20-1 with TRBJ2-5, with 10 bases lining up with TRBD1. This TCR came from a woman older than 75 in good health. Sequenced input: blood. The CDR3 sequence is CSATPGQGHNEQYF. The CDR3 DNA is TGCAGTGCTACCCCGGGACAGGGGCACAATGAGCAGTACTTC.